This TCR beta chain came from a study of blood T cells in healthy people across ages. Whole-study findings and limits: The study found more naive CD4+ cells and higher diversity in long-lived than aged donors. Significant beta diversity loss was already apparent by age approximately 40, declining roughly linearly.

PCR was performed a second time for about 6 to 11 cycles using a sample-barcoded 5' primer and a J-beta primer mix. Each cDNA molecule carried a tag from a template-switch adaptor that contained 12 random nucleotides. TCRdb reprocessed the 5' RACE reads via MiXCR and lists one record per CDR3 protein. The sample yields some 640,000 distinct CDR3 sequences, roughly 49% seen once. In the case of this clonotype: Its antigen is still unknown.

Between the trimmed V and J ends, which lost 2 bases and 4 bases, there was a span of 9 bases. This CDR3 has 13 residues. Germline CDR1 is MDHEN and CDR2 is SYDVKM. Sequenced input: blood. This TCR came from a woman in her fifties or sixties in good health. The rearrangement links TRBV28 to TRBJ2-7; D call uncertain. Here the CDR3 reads CASSLPAQYEQYF. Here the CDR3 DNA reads TGTGCCAGCAGTTTACCGGCACAATACGAGCAGTACTTC. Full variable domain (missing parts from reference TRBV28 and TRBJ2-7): DVKVTQSSRYLVKRTGEKVFLECVQDMDHENMFWYRQDPGLGLRLIYFSYDVKMKEKGDIPEGYSVSREKKERFSLILESASTNQTSMYLCASSLPAQYEQYFGPGTRLTVT.